This T cell receptor beta chain stems from a study of cytomegalovirus exposure and HLA in healthy donors. Broader study findings: TCR beta chains numbering some 160 were designated cytomegalovirus-associated. Reportedly, HLA-A and HLA-B alleles of most subjects were accurately predicted from TCR beta. Some segments of the V type, notably TRBV6-2 and TRBV6-3, were excluded as indistinguishable.

Looked up from germline, CDR1 is SGHNT and CDR2 is YYREEE (reference sequence). The CDR3 spans 13 residues. Trimming pared 3 bases from V and 4 bases from J, leaving 10 bases between. The PCR used 60 Vbeta and 13 Jbeta primers. The data were produced by immunoSEQ multiplex PCR, yet TCRdb's version contains in-frame clones alone and is incomplete. The sample has 110,000 or so clones; around 81% are singletons. Comment on this clone: What it recognizes is unknown.

Input material: PBMCs. This clonotype was sampled from a woman in her thirties in good health and CMV-seronegative. This sequence joins TRBV5-4 and TRBJ1-2; maybe TRBD1 (5 bases). CDR3 sequence (DNA): TGTGCCAGCAGCTCCAGGGTAACCTATGGCTACACCTTC. Translated, it gives CASSSRVTYGYTF. Supplemented by reference TRBV5-4 and TRBJ1-2, the full variable domain reads ETGVTQSPTHLIKTRGQQVTLRCSSQSGHNTVSWYQQALGQGPQFIFQYYREEENGRGNFPPRFSGLQFPNYSSELNVNALELDDSALYLCASSSRVTYGYTFGSGTRLTVV.